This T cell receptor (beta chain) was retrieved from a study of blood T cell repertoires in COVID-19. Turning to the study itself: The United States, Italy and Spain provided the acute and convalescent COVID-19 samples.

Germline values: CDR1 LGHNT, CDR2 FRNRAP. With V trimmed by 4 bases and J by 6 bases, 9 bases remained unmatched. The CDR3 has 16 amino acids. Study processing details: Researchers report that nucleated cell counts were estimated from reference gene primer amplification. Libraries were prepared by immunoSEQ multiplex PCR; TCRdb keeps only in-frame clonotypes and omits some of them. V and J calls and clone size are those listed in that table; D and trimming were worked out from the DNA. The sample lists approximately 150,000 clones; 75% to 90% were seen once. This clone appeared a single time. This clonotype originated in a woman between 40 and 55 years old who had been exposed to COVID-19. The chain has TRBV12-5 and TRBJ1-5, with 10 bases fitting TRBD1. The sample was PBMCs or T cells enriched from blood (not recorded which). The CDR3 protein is CASGSSGTGEGQPQHF. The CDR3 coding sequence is TGTGCTAGTGGTTCATCCGGGACAGGGGAGGGTCAGCCCCAGCATTTT.